This T cell receptor beta chain was observed in a study of shared clonotypes between healthy human individuals. For the study at large: Each donor's CD4 naive and CD4 memory cells filled three plates apiece, CD8 naive two, and CD8 memory one.

Study findings and constraints: Generally, naive subsets came out with larger estimated richness than memory subsets. An expected dependence of interdonor clonotype sharing on sequencing depth was noted.

V dropped 0 bases and J dropped 3; count of bases not matched to a gene: 6. Germline CDR1 reads SGHDT; CDR2 reads YYEEEE. The CDR3 is 16 residues long. Donors, without exception, were Caucasian adults residing in Nashville, Tennessee. To note about this clone: Its antigen is unknown.

The repertoire was sequenced with immunoSEQ multiplex PCR; TCRdb's copy has only in-frame clones and lacks some. Of 2.3 million or so clones in the sample, approximately 95% were seen once. The chain links TRBV5-6 to TRBJ2-3; 8 bases fit TRBD2. The receptor was derived from a man in his late teens or twenties in good health. Some clones in this sample may be carry-over from other donors' samples. The sequencing input was naive CD4+ T cells from PBMCs. Subset here: CD45RA+ positively selected. In DNA form, the CDR3 reads TGTGCCAGCAGCTTGGCTCCGGGAGGGAAGACAGATACGCAGTATTTT. Translating it yields CASSLAPGGKTDTQYF.